What follows are 15 T cell receptor beta chains derived from one specimen sequenced in a study of T cells in Graves' hyperthyroidism and ophthalmopathy. Regions amplified from RNA transcripts were the TCR beta CDR3 regions. Primed by the HTBI set, a first-round RT-PCR was run on the TCR CDR3. MiXCR, run by TCRdb on the multiplex PCR reads, gives a single entry per CDR3 protein. The table has approximately 400,000 distinct CDR3 sequences, around 15% seen once. The sequenced material came from blood. The receptors stem from a man aged 50-59 years with Graves' ophthalmopathy.

This chain joins TRBV28 and TRBJ2-6; D is possibly TRBD2 (6 bases). V was trimmed by 10 bases and J by 3 bases, leaving 16 bases between them. The CDR3 length is 15 residues. Germline V gene data show CDR1 as MDHEN and CDR2 as SYDVKM. DNA for the CDR3: TGTGCCACCATCCAAGCGGGCGATGGGGCCAACGTCCTGACTTTC. Amino acids: CATIQAGDGANVLTF.

This chain uses TRBV10-3 with TRBJ1-2; tentatively, D is TRBD1 (6 bases). Germline CDR1 is ENHRY and CDR2 is SYGVKD. V lost 2 bases and J lost 0, with 10 bases in between. This CDR3 has 15 residues. The CDR3 is CAISEGTSANYGYTF. DNA for the CDR3: TGTGCCATCAGTGAGGGGACATCAGCTAACTATGGCTACACCTTC.

The chain carries TRBV25-1 and TRBJ2-3, with 8 bases matching TRBD1. After removal of 4 bases from V and 15 bases from J, the junction contained 9 bases not matched to a gene. The germline gives CDR1 MGHDK, CDR2 SYGVNS. This CDR3 has 12 residues. The CDR3 region is CASSAGRTGSYF. The CDR3 DNA reads TGTGCCAGCAGTGCCGGGCGGACAGGGTCATATTTT. Looking up the rest from reference TRBV25-1 and TRBJ2-3 gives the full variable domain: EADIYQTPRYLVIGTGKKITLECSQTMGHDKMYWYQQDPGMELHLIHYSYGVNSTEKGDLSSESTVSRIRTEHFPLTLESARPSHTSQYLCASSAGRTGSYFGPGTRLTVL.

This clonotype has a count of ten or more. This rearrangement joins TRBV20-1 to TRBJ2-1; 13 nucleotides align to TRBD2. CDR1 is DFQATT, CDR2 SNEGSKA, per germline (reference sequence). The CDR3 is 15 residues long. After removal of 3 bases from V and 7 bases from J, the junction contained 6 bases not matched to a gene. The CDR3, as DNA: TGCAGTGCTAGTGTGACTAGCGGGAGGAAAAATGAGCAGTTCTTC. Protein product: CSASVTSGRKNEQFF.

This clonotype came up a few times. The chain uses TRBV29-1 and TRBJ2-1; the D is unclear. This CDR3 is 11 amino acids long. CDR1 and CDR2 from the germline V gene are SQVTM and ANQGSEA. Between the trimmed V and J ends, which lost 3 bases and 6 bases, there was a span of 6 bases. The CDR3 sequence: CSVEKFNEQFF. CDR3 bases: TGCAGCGTTGAGAAATTCAATGAGCAGTTCTTC.

Many counts were recorded for this clonotype. This chain links TRBV5-8 with TRBJ1-2; TRBD1 is a possible D gene (6 bases). This CDR3 spans 15 amino acids. Germline-derived CDR1 and CDR2 are SGHTS and YDEGEE. With 0 bases removed from V and 0 bases from J, the gap between germline ends came to 9 bases. The DNA of the CDR3 is TGTGCCAGCAGCTTGGAGGCAGGGGCTAACTATGGCTACACCTTC. Encoded protein: CASSLEAGANYGYTF. Using reference TRBV5-8 and TRBJ1-2 for the parts outside the CDR3, the full variable domain is EAGVTQSPTHLIKTRGQQATLRCSPISGHTSVYWYQQALGLGLQFLLWYDEGEERNRGNFPPRFSGRQFPNYSSELNVNALELEDSALYLCASSLEAGANYGYTFGSGTRLTVV.

This clonotype appeared many times. This chain joins TRBV7-2 and TRBJ2-1; 10 bases line up with TRBD2. The CDR3 loop spans 16 amino acids. V was clipped by 3 bases and J by 9 bases; unmatched bases: 11. CDR1 SGHTA and CDR2 FQGNSA come from the germline V gene. In DNA form, the CDR3 reads TGTGCCAGCAGCTTCGCCAGCGGGAGGGCCCTCGGTGAGCAGTTCTTC. Translation gives CASSFASGRALGEQFF.

This clonotype was seen ten or more times. CDR3 sequence: CASSRLALGETQYF. DNA of the CDR3: TGTGCCAGCAGCCGTCTAGCGTTAGGGGAGACCCAGTACTTC. The chain has TRBV11-1 and TRBJ2-5, with D perhaps matching TRBD2 (6 bases). Germline assignment: CDR1 SGHAT and CDR2 FQDESV (reference sequence). The V and J ends lost 5 bases and 5 bases respectively, with 15 bases between them. This CDR3 region has 14 residues.

This clonotype was seen a few times. The chain links TRBV6-1 to TRBJ2-3, with 10 bases identical to TRBD1. Trimming at V came to 0 bases and at J to 3 bases, leaving 3 bases not matched to a gene. CDR1 MNHNS and CDR2 SASEGT come from the germline V gene. The CDR3 is made up of 16 amino acids. CDR3 sequence (DNA): TGTGCCAGCAGTGAAGCGGGACAGGGGCCAACAGATACGCAGTATTTT. It specifies CASSEAGQGPTDTQYF.

The chain carries TRBV5-1 and TRBJ1-4, with D hard to call. The V end lost 5 bases, the J end lost 8 bases, and 13 bases lay between the germline ends. This CDR3 is built from 13 residues. Germline V CDR1 and CDR2: SGHRS, YFSETQ. CDR3 region: CASRRALGEKLFF. The CDR3 bases are TGCGCCAGCAGGAGAGCGCTAGGGGAAAAACTGTTTTTT.

The rearrangement uses TRBV24-1 and TRBJ2-5; TRBD2 agrees at 12 bases. V dropped 7 bases and J dropped 2; count of bases not matched to a gene: 7. Germline CDR1 is KGHDR and CDR2 is SFDVKD. This CDR3 spans 16 amino acids. CDR3 amino acids: CATSTGLAGGQETQYF. The CDR3 DNA is TGTGCCACCAGCACGGGACTAGCGGGTGGACAAGAGACCCAGTACTTC.

This sequence joins TRBV11-2 and TRBJ2-7; the match to TRBD2 covers 11 bases. The V segment lost 1 base and the J segment 7 bases; nucleotides outside the gene matches: 18. Germline assignment: CDR1 SGHAT and CDR2 FQNNGV. This CDR3 is 19 amino acids long. CDR3 sequence reads: CASSLGVASGRSHLKEQYF. DNA for the CDR3: TGTGCCAGCAGCTTAGGGGTAGCTAGCGGGAGGAGCCATTTGAAAGAGCAGTACTTC.

This clonotype appeared many times. The chain is built from TRBV2 and TRBJ2-1, with TRBD2 matching 9 bases. CDR3 length equals 15 residues. V was clipped by 3 bases and J by 7 bases; unmatched bases: 7. CDR1 and CDR2 (germline): SNHLY, FYNNEI. CDR3 DNA: TGTGCCAGCAGTGATCTAGCGGGAAACCGGAATGAGCAGTTCTTC. This translates into CASSDLAGNRNEQFF.

The chain combines TRBV29-1 with TRBJ2-7; no clear D. With 0 bases removed from V and 0 bases from J, the gap between germline ends came to 6 bases. The germline gives CDR1 SQVTM, CDR2 ANQGSEA. The length of the CDR3 is 13 residues. The CDR3 protein is CSVEETHSYEQYF. The CDR3 nucleotides read TGCAGCGTTGAAGAGACCCACTCCTACGAGCAGTACTTC.

This clonotype was recorded many times. In DNA form, the CDR3 reads TGTGCCAGCACGTCCAGGGAGGCCTACGAGCAGTACTTC. It specifies CASTSREAYEQYF. The V and J genes are TRBV3-1 and TRBJ2-7; D is perhaps TRBD2 (6 bases). The V end was cut by 7 bases, the J end by 2 bases, with 12 bases between. Germline CDR1 reads LGHDT; CDR2 reads YNNKEL (reference sequence). The CDR3 has 13 residues.